These 13 T cell receptor beta chains came from one sample sequenced in a study of T cell repertoires in cytomegalovirus infection. Via MiXCR, TCRdb re-called the reads, giving one row per CDR3 protein. Of about 700,000 distinct CDR3 sequences in the sample, roughly a third are singletons; the top ten hold roughly 18%. These receptors' targets are unknown. The sequenced sample was cultured PBMCs, obtained from culture after CMV antigen stimulation. These receptors originate from a human donor in good health (CMV status not recorded). Some clones in this sample may be carry-over from other donors' samples.

This chain connects TRBV7-6 to TRBJ1-5; 7 positions match TRBD1. V lost 5 bases to trimming and J lost 7 bases; unmatched junction nucleotides: 11. From germline, CDR1 is SGHVS and CDR2 FNYEAQ. The CDR3 sequence is 15 residues long. CDR3 in amino acids: CASSQRGQGGQPQHF. DNA of the CDR3: TGTGCCAGCAGCCAGCGGGGGCAGGGGGGGCAGCCCCAGCATTTT.

The rearrangement joins TRBV6-6 to TRBJ1-3; possibly TRBD1 for D (6 bases). CDR3 size: 15 residues. Trimming removed 2 bases from V and 4 bases from J, with 12 bases in between. The germline gives CDR1 MNHNY, CDR2 SVGAGI (reference sequence). The CDR3, as DNA: TGTGCCAGCAGTTACGGTGCAGGGGTCGGAAACACCATATATTTT. It is translated as CASSYGAGVGNTIYF.

The chain employs TRBV6-5 and TRBJ2-7, with TRBD1 identical over 9 bases. Per the germline V gene, CDR1 is MNHEY and CDR2 is SVGAGI. The CDR3 spans 13 residues. Losses at the gene ends were 8 bases for V and 3 bases for J; bases not matched to a gene: 5. CDR3 in amino acids: CASAGTGFYEQYF. For the CDR3, the DNA is TGTGCCAGCGCCGGGACAGGGTTCTACGAGCAGTACTTC.

This clonotype came up a few times. The chain carries TRBV7-8 and TRBJ1-5; possible D gene TRBD1, 5 bases. Germline CDR1 SGHVS, CDR2 FQNEAQ. Trimming removed 8 bases at V and 3 bases at J, with 23 bases between. The CDR3 consists of 17 residues. The CDR3 nucleotides read TGTGCCAGCTCCCAATCGGGGGGAGGGGCAATCAATCAGCCCCAGCATTTT. Translation: CASSQSGGGAINQPQHF.

V and J are TRBV5-1 and TRBJ1-5, with 8 bases identical to TRBD1. The CDR3 is made up of 16 amino acids. Germline CDR1 and CDR2: SGHRS and YFSETQ. The V gene end was trimmed by 2 bases and the J gene end by 1 base; junction bases not matched to a gene: 5. CDR3 loop: CASSFGTGGSNQPQHF. CDR3 coding DNA: TGCGCCAGCAGCTTCGGGACAGGCGGCAGCAATCAGCCCCAGCATTTT.

The chain employs TRBV7-2 and TRBJ1-2, with D perhaps TRBD1 (6 bases). Trimming removed 5 bases from V and 7 bases from J, with 14 bases in between. Germline V gene data show CDR1 as SGHTA and CDR2 as FQGNSA. CDR3 size: 13 residues. CDR3 amino acids: CASSQGGYGGYTF. CDR3 coding DNA: TGTGCCAGCAGCCAAGGGGGTTATGGTGGCTACACCTTC.

The table lists this clonotype with a few counts. V usage is TRBV14 and J usage is TRBJ2-3; 9 bases agree with TRBD2. Germline CDR1 reads SGHDN; CDR2 reads FVKESK. The ends lost 1 base at V and 3 bases at J; junction bases unmatched: 8. There are 17 residues in the CDR3. This CDR3 reads CASSQALATSGTDTQYF. The DNA for the CDR3 is TGTGCCAGCAGCCAAGCTTTAGCGACTAGCGGAACAGATACGCAGTATTTT.

This clonotype was counted ten times or more. V is TRBV15 and J is TRBJ1-2; perhaps TRBD1 as D (5 bases). There are 15 residues in the CDR3. Germline V lookup: CDR1 LNHNV, CDR2 YYDKDF (reference sequence). The V end was cut by 3 bases, the J end by 3 bases, with 14 bases between. Here the CDR3 DNA reads TGTGCCACCAGCAGTTACCCCGGGACTGACTATGGCTACACCTTC. It encodes CATSSYPGTDYGYTF.

The table lists this clonotype with a few counts. The gene calls are TRBV7-2 and TRBJ2-5; D is undetermined. V was clipped by 2 bases and J by 1 base, with 11 bases between them. This CDR3 contains 15 residues. CDR1 SGHTA and CDR2 FQGNSA come from the germline V gene. CDR3 residues: CASSLRAYPQETQYF. CDR3 in DNA: TGTGCCAGCAGCTTAAGGGCTTACCCCCAAGAGACCCAGTACTTC.

V usage is TRBV5-4 and J usage is TRBJ2-4; the D gene is possibly TRBD1 (5 bases). The V and J ends lost 6 bases and 4 bases respectively, with 11 bases between them. Germline V lookup: CDR1 SGHNT, CDR2 YYREEE (reference sequence). This CDR3 region has 13 residues. The CDR3 loop is CASTQGPKNIQYF. CDR3 bases: TGTGCCAGCACCCAGGGTCCGAAAAACATTCAGTACTTC.

The chain combines TRBV29-1 with TRBJ1-2; 9 positions agree with TRBD1. Trimming took 4 bases from V and 4 from J; bases not matched to a gene: 10. The CDR3 contains 15 residues. Germline V gene data show CDR1 as SQVTM and CDR2 as ANQGSEA. This chain's CDR3 is CSVVPTGGASYGYTF. Written as DNA, the CDR3 is TGCAGCGTTGTCCCCACAGGGGGCGCGAGCTATGGCTACACCTTC.

J is TRBJ2-1 and V is TRBV7-9; D gene ambiguous. Trimming took off 2 bases at V and 12 bases at J, with 11 bases between the two ends. Germline loops: CDR1 SEHNR, CDR2 FQNEAQ (reference sequence). This CDR3 has 12 residues. CDR3 bases: TGTGCCAGCAGCTTAAATAGGGCAGCGCAGTTCTTC. Translated: CASSLNRAAQFF.

V and J are TRBV20-1 and TRBJ1-1; D gene unclear. Trimming took off 0 bases at V and 9 bases at J, with 11 bases between the two ends. Germline V CDR1 and CDR2: DFQATT, SNEGSKA (reference sequence). The length of the CDR3 is 12 residues. In DNA form, the CDR3 reads TGCAGTGCTAGAGATTCGACACTACAAGCTTTCTTT. The encoded protein is CSARDSTLQAFF.